This T cell receptor beta chain was profiled in a study of shared clonotypes between healthy human individuals. Findings and caveats of the study: Rarefaction gave evidence that sorted-subset sequencing remained incomplete despite large depth.

The test was conducted at deep level. Original handling: Junction-only sequences without quality scores came from ImmunoSEQ, so filtering differed. Clones were sequenced by immunoSEQ multiplex PCR, and TCRdb holds only the in-frame ones, with some missing. The DNA was the basis for D and trimming; V, J and clone size are from that table. The sample records some 2,500,000 clones, more than 85% being singletons. The CDR3 has 16 residues. Trimming left V 0 bases short and J 0 bases short, with 12 bases between. The germline V gene has CDR1 SGHRS and CDR2 YFSETQ. On this clone itself: Antigen: not known.

This sequence originates from a man aged 18 to 35 in good health. Some clones in this sample may be carry-over from other donors' samples. This chain joins TRBV5-1 and TRBJ1-1; TRBD1 might be the D (5 bases). What was sequenced was naive CD4+ T cells from PBMCs. Described subset: CD45RA+ positively selected. In DNA form, the CDR3 reads TGCGCCAGCAGCTTGGGGCCCCGGGACTTGAACACTGAAGCTTTCTTT. It yields the protein CASSLGPRDLNTEAFF.